The 32 T cell receptor beta chains listed next were all sequenced from one sample in a study of blood T cell repertoires in COVID-19. TCRdb's table, derived via immunoSEQ multiplex PCR, lists solely in-frame clones and lacks some. The data show about 100,000 clones, over 85% seen once. Sample: peripheral blood. Receptors originate from a man between 65 and 79 years old with acute or convalescent COVID-19.

The gene calls are TRBV4-1 and TRBJ1-6; a possible D gene is TRBD1 (5 bases). V was clipped by 1 base and J by 0 bases, with 16 bases between them. The CDR3 runs to 19 residues. Looked up from germline, CDR1 is MGHRA and CDR2 is YSYEKL. CDR3 DNA: TGCGCCAGCAGCCAAGGTTGGACACTACCGAGCTCCTATAATTCACCCCTCCACTTT. It yields the protein CASSQGWTLPSSYNSPLHF.

The chain has TRBV28 and TRBJ2-2; unclear D gene. The CDR3 is 12 residues long. V was shortened by 6 bases and J by 8 bases, with 10 bases between the two germline ends. Germline V gene lookup returns CDR1 MDHEN and CDR2 SYDVKM. CDR3 DNA: TGTGCCAGCAGCCCGGGTAGGGGGGAGCTGTTTTTT. It encodes CASSPGRGELFF. The full variable domain, rest sourced from reference TRBV28 and TRBJ2-2, is DVKVTQSSRYLVKRTGEKVFLECVQDMDHENMFWYRQDPGLGLRLIYFSYDVKMKEKGDIPEGYSVSREKKERFSLILESASTNQTSMYLCASSPGRGELFFGEGSRLTVL.

The chain employs TRBV27 and TRBJ2-1, with a possible D match to TRBD1 (5 bases). CDR1 and CDR2 from the germline V gene are MNHEY and SMNVEV (reference sequence). Trimming shortened V by 6 bases and J by 8 bases, and 17 bases separated the two germline ends. The CDR3 extends over 14 amino acids. This CDR3 reads CASSGQFSWDEQFF. CDR3 coding DNA: TGTGCCAGCAGCGGACAATTTAGTTGGGATGAGCAGTTCTTC.

The chain combines TRBV11-2 with TRBJ2-1; 9 bases align to TRBD2. The V and J ends lost 4 bases and 7 bases, in that order; junction bases with no gene match: 11. CDR3 length equals 16 residues. Per the germline V gene, CDR1 is SGHAT and CDR2 is FQNNGV. For the CDR3, the DNA is TGTGCCAGCAGCTCATCCGGAACTAGCGGGTGGAATGAGCAGTTCTTC. Translation: CASSSSGTSGWNEQFF. The full variable domain, completed using reference TRBV11-2 and TRBJ2-1, is EAGVAQSPRYKIIEKRQSVAFWCNPISGHATLYWYQQILGQGPKLLIQFQNNGVVDDSQLPKDRFSAERLKGVDSTLKIQPAKLEDSAVYLCASSSSGTSGWNEQFFGPGTRLTVL.

This clone turned up a few times. V is TRBV15 and J is TRBJ2-5, with 11 bases aligning to TRBD1. Losses at the gene ends were 1 base for V and 4 bases for J; bases not matched to a gene: 2. Germline assignment: CDR1 LNHNV and CDR2 YYDKDF (reference sequence). The CDR3 loop spans 15 amino acids. The CDR3 protein is CATSRAGTGGETQYF. DNA for the CDR3: TGTGCCACCAGCAGAGCCGGGACAGGGGGAGAGACCCAGTACTTC.

The chain couples TRBV7-6 to TRBJ1-6; the match to TRBD1 covers 7 bases. The CDR3 contains 16 residues. J was trimmed by 6 bases and V by 5 bases; bases with no gene match: 10. CDR1 is SGHVS and CDR2 is FNYEAQ in the germline V gene. The CDR3 protein is CASSENRGRINSPLHF. The CDR3 bases are TGTGCCAGCAGCGAGAACAGGGGAAGGATTAATTCACCCCTCCACTTT.

V usage is TRBV18 and J usage is TRBJ2-7; 8 bases map to TRBD1. The CDR3 is 15 amino acids. The junction had 9 bases not matched to a gene; V was cut back by 3 bases and J by 5 bases. From germline, CDR1 is KGHSH and CDR2 LQKENI. The DNA for the CDR3 is TGTGCCAGCTCACCGCCCTTCGGACAGGGAAACGAGCAGTACTTC. It is translated as CASSPPFGQGNEQYF.

This chain joins TRBV30 and TRBJ2-7; D is unresolved. CDR3 size: 11 residues. Germline CDR1 GTSNPN, CDR2 SVGIG (reference sequence). V lost 0 bases, J lost 6 bases, and 6 bases lay in between. The CDR3 reads CAWSVFREQYF. The CDR3 bases are TGTGCCTGGAGTGTATTTCGCGAGCAGTACTTC. The full variable domain, completed using reference TRBV30 and TRBJ2-7, is SQTIHQWPATLVQPVGSPLSLECTVEGTSNPNLYWYRQAAGRGLQLLFYSVGIGQISSEVPQNLSASRPQDRQFILSSKKLLLSDSGFYLCAWSVFREQYFGPGTRLTVT.

The chain links TRBV7-9 to TRBJ2-5, with D perhaps matching TRBD1 (6 bases). The CDR3 length is 12 residues. V lost 11 bases and J 4 bases, leaving 14 bases between the germline ends. Germline V gene lookup returns CDR1 SEHNR and CDR2 FQNEAQ (reference sequence). The CDR3 sequence: CAWGGGGETQYF. CDR3 nucleotides: TGTGCCTGGGGTGGGGGCGGAGAGACCCAGTACTTC.

V and J are TRBV3-1 (or the pseudogene TRBV3-2) and TRBJ2-5, with TRBD1 as a possible D gene (6 bases). Germline V gene sequence: CDR1 LGHDT, CDR2 YNNKEL (reference sequence). The CDR3 spans 15 residues. Trimming took off 2 bases at V and 3 bases at J, with 13 bases between the two ends. In DNA form, the CDR3 reads TGTGCCAGCAGCCAACTGGGGGCCAGGGAAGAGACCCAGTACTTC. Protein product: CASSQLGAREETQYF.

The chain couples TRBV3-1 (or the pseudogene TRBV3-2) to TRBJ1-2; D possibly corresponds to TRBD1 (6 bases). Germline lookup yields CDR1 LGHDT and CDR2 YNNKEL (reference sequence). The CDR3 runs 15 residues. V was cut by 0 bases and J by 6 bases, with 14 bases left in between. The chain's CDR3 is CASSQEGRGKDGYTF. In DNA, the CDR3 is TGTGCCAGCAGCCAAGAAGGCAGGGGTAAGGATGGCTACACCTTC.

The V call is TRBV18, the J call TRBJ2-7; 7 bases map to TRBD2. Germline V gene data show CDR1 as KGHSH and CDR2 as LQKENI. The CDR3 is made up of 14 amino acids. Trimming cost V 0 bases and J 6 bases; bases outside gene matches: 5. CDR3 sequence reads: CASSPPTGGGEQYF. The CDR3 DNA reads as TGTGCCAGCTCACCACCGACGGGGGGAGGCGAGCAGTACTTC.

J is TRBJ2-7 and V is TRBV11-2; a possible D gene is TRBD2 (6 bases). Trimming cost V 1 base and J 4 bases, with 14 bases left between them. CDR3 length: 15 residues. Per the germline V gene, CDR1 is SGHAT and CDR2 is FQNNGV. CDR3 protein: CASSLGTGLQYEQYF. The DNA of the CDR3 is TGTGCCAGCAGCTTAGGCACGGGACTCCAATACGAGCAGTACTTC.

This chain uses TRBV21-1 with TRBJ1-2; the table gives TRBD1 as D, unverified against the DNA. TRBV21-1 is flagged as a pseudogene. The CDR3 runs 16 residues. CDR3 DNA: TGTGCCAGCAGCACAACAGGGGACAGGACCCTGCAAGGCTACACCTTC. Encoded protein: CASSTTGDRTLQGYTF.

This clone came up once. The J gene is TRBJ1-4, the V gene TRBV28, with D perhaps matching TRBD1 (6 bases). The CDR3 is 15 amino acids. Trimming removed 4 bases at V and 10 bases at J, with 19 bases between. Germline-derived CDR1 and CDR2 are MDHEN and SYDVKM. The CDR3 DNA reads TGTGCCAGCAGTTATCCCGGGACACACGAGGGAAAACTGTTTTTT. It yields the protein CASSYPGTHEGKLFF.

The CDR3: CASSPPGQGNEKLFF. In nucleotides, the CDR3 is TGTGCCAGCAGTCCGCCGGGACAGGGCAATGAAAAACTGTTTTTT. This chain connects TRBV2 to TRBJ1-4; 9 bases fit TRBD1. The CDR3 length is 15 residues. Germline-derived CDR1 and CDR2 are SNHLY and FYNNEI. Losses at the gene ends were 5 bases for V and 5 bases for J; bases not matched to a gene: 6.

The chain couples TRBV24-1 to TRBJ2-5; D perhaps matches TRBD2 (6 bases). This CDR3 is 17 amino acids long. V dropped 3 bases and J dropped 2 bases, with 18 bases sitting between them. The germline V gene has CDR1 KGHDR and CDR2 SFDVKD. The CDR3 is CATSDPGDLAPQETQYF. The DNA for the CDR3 is TGTGCCACCAGTGATCCGGGGGACTTAGCCCCACAAGAGACCCAGTACTTC.

The rearrangement joins TRBV6-6 to TRBJ1-5, with 9 nucleotides matching TRBD1. CDR3 length equals 15 residues. From germline, CDR1 is MNHNY and CDR2 SVGAGI (reference sequence). V dropped 7 bases and J dropped 4; count of bases not matched to a gene: 8. This CDR3 reads CASNLKQGANQPQHF. The DNA of the CDR3 is TGTGCCAGCAACCTGAAACAGGGGGCAAATCAGCCCCAGCATTTT.

CDR3 loop: CASSYGGEQYF. CDR3 DNA: TGTGCCAGCAGCTATGGCGGCGAGCAGTACTTC. The chain links TRBV5-6 to TRBJ2-7; D is unclear. Trimming took off 3 bases at V and 6 bases at J, with 7 bases between the two ends. Germline lookup yields CDR1 SGHDT and CDR2 YYEEEE. The CDR3 length is 11 residues.

The chain recombines TRBV18 with TRBJ1-1, with 9 bases that match TRBD1. The CDR3 is 14 residues long. CDR1 is KGHSH, CDR2 LQKENI, per germline. The trim removed 3 bases at V and 4 bases at J, leaving 3 bases unmatched. In DNA, the CDR3 is TGTGCCAGCTCACCCGACAGGGGGGGCACTGAAGCTTTCTTT. The encoded protein is CASSPDRGGTEAFF.

The gene calls are TRBV7-3 and TRBJ1-5; 9 bases are shared with TRBD1. The ends lost 4 bases at V and 6 bases at J; junction bases unmatched: 1. The CDR3 is 13 residues long. The germline CDR1 and CDR2 sequences are SGHTA and FQGTGA. The CDR3: CASSSGQGQPQHF. The CDR3 DNA reads as TGTGCCAGCAGCTCGGGACAGGGTCAGCCCCAGCATTTT.

The chain recombines TRBV7-9 with TRBJ2-1; a weak D match, TRBD2 (6 bases). V shed 7 bases and J shed 4 bases, with 17 bases lying between them. CDR3 size: 15 residues. Germline V gene data show CDR1 as SEHNR and CDR2 as FQNEAQ (reference sequence). In DNA form, the CDR3 reads TGTGCCAGCACCCCCCCCGGGAGCCATTACAATGAGCAGTTCTTC. Encoded protein: CASTPPGSHYNEQFF.

This clone showed up just a few times. This chain uses TRBV6-1 with TRBJ2-7, with 7 bases fitting TRBD2. The V gene's germline CDR1 is MNHNS and CDR2 SASEGT. Trimming took 1 base from V and 2 from J; bases not matched to a gene: 5. This CDR3 has 15 residues. The CDR3 spells CASSEVGGSPYEQYF. In DNA, the CDR3 is TGTGCCAGCAGTGAAGTCGGGGGGTCGCCCTACGAGCAGTACTTC.

The rearrangement joins TRBV3-1 (or the pseudogene TRBV3-2) to TRBJ1-1, with D tentatively TRBD1 (6 bases). This CDR3 region has 14 residues. Trimming stripped 1 base from V and 5 bases from J, with 11 bases between. CDR1 and CDR2 (germline): LGHDT, YNNKEL (reference sequence). The CDR3 sequence: CASSQGGQATEAFF. DNA for the CDR3: TGTGCCAGCAGCCAAGGGGGGCAGGCTACTGAAGCTTTCTTT.

CDR3 sequence reads: CASSPVGTDTQYF. In nucleotides, the CDR3 is TGCGCCAGCAGCCCAGTGGGCACAGATACGCAGTATTTT. V and J are TRBV4-1 and TRBJ2-3; D call uncertain. The V end was cut by 4 bases, the J end by 1 base, with 6 bases between. The CDR3 has 13 amino acids. CDR1 is MGHRA, CDR2 YSYEKL, per germline.

V is TRBV11-3 and J is TRBJ2-1; the D is unclear. CDR3 size: 13 residues. Germline CDR1 reads SGHNT; CDR2 reads YENEEA. The V gene lost 5 bases and the J gene lost 3 bases, with 8 bases spanning the gap. The CDR3 DNA reads TGTGCCAGCAGCGAAGACAACTACAATGAGCAGTTCTTC. Translated: CASSEDNYNEQFF.

The chain joins TRBV18 to TRBJ1-5, with D possibly TRBD1 on 5 matching bases. Germline V CDR1 and CDR2: KGHSH, LQKENI. The CDR3 consists of 14 residues. Trimming left V 4 bases short and J 2 bases short, with 9 bases between. The CDR3 region is CASSQGMGNQPQHF. CDR3 DNA sequence: TGTGCCAGCTCACAGGGGATGGGCAATCAGCCCCAGCATTTT.

This clone appeared once. V usage is TRBV18 and J usage is TRBJ1-3, with D perhaps matching TRBD1 (6 bases). The CDR3 has 16 residues. From germline, CDR1 is KGHSH and CDR2 LQKENI. V lost 3 bases and J lost 4, with 16 bases in between. This CDR3 is CASSPWTAMEGNTIYF. The CDR3 DNA reads as TGTGCCAGCTCACCTTGGACAGCGATGGAGGGAAACACCATATATTTT.

This chain links TRBV6-5 with TRBJ2-7; TRBD1 matches 9 bases. Germline V gives CDR1 MNHEY, CDR2 SVGAGI. J lost 5 bases, V lost 5 bases, and 10 bases had no gene match. CDR3 length equals 15 residues. The CDR3 DNA sequence: TGTGCCAGCAGTACCGCCGGGACAGGGCTCAACGAGCAGTACTTC. Amino acid sequence: CASSTAGTGLNEQYF.

The V gene is TRBV9, the J gene TRBJ1-1, with TRBD1 matching over 9 bases. Trimming took 3 bases from V and 4 from J; bases not matched to a gene: 4. Germline V gene data show CDR1 as SGDLS and CDR2 as YYNGEE. The CDR3 covers 14 residues. CDR3 bases: TGTGCCAGCAGCGCTGGGACAGGGAGCACTGAAGCTTTCTTT. Protein: CASSAGTGSTEAFF.

The chain is built from TRBV28 and TRBJ2-7; possibly TRBD1 for D (6 bases). Germline CDR1 and CDR2: MDHEN and SYDVKM. V lost 6 bases and J lost 0, with 12 bases in between. There are 14 residues in the CDR3. CDR3 DNA: TGTGCCAGCAGGGCGACAGGTCGCTCCTACGAGCAGTACTTC. Encoded protein: CASRATGRSYEQYF.

This clone was recorded only once. The V and J genes are TRBV30 and TRBJ1-2, with D tentatively TRBD1 (6 bases). The CDR3 length is 13 residues. With 5 bases removed from V and 7 bases from J, the gap between germline ends came to 17 bases. Germline CDR1 and CDR2: GTSNPN and SVGIG (reference sequence). The DNA of the CDR3 is TGTGCCTGGGAGCAACAGGGTCCGTCTGGCTACACCTTC. It is translated as CAWEQQGPSGYTF. The full variable domain, completed using reference TRBV30 and TRBJ1-2, is SQTIHQWPATLVQPVGSPLSLECTVEGTSNPNLYWYRQAAGRGLQLLFYSVGIGQISSEVPQNLSASRPQDRQFILSSKKLLLSDSGFYLCAWEQQGPSGYTFGSGTRLTVV.